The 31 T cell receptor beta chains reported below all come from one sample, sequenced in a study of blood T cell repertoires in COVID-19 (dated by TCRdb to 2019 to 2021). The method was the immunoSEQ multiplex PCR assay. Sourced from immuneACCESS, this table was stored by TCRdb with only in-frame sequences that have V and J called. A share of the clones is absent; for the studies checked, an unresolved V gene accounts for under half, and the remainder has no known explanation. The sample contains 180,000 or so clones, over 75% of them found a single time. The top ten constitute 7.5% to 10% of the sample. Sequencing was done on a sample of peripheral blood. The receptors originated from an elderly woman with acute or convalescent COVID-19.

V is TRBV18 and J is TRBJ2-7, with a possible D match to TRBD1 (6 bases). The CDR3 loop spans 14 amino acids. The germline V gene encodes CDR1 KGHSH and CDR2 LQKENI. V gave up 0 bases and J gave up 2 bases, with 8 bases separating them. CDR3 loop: CASSPPTGPYEQYF. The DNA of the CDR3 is TGTGCCAGCTCACCACCTACAGGGCCCTACGAGCAGTACTTC.

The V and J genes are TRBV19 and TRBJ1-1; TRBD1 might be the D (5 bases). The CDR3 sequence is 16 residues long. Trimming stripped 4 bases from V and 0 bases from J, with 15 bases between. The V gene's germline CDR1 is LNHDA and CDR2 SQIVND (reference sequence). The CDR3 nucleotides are TGTGCCAGTAGTACTGCGGGACGCCGGATGAACACTGAAGCTTTCTTT. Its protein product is CASSTAGRRMNTEAFF.

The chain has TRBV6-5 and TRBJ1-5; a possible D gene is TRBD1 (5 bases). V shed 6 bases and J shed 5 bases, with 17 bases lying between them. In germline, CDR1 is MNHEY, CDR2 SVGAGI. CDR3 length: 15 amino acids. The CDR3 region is CASRSSGRADQPQHF. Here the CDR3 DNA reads TGTGCCAGCAGGTCCTCCGGCAGGGCGGATCAGCCCCAGCATTTT.

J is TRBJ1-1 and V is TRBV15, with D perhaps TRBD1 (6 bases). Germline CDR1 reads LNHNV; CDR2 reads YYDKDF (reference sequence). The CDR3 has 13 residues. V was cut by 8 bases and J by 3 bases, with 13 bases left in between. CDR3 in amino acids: CATEGEGYTEAFF. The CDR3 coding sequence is TGTGCCACCGAGGGGGAAGGGTACACTGAAGCTTTCTTT.

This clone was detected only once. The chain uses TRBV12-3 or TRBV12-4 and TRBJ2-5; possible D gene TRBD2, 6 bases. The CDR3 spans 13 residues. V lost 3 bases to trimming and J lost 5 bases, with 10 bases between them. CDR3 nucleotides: TGTGCCAGCAGTTTCGGAGGGCGGGAGACCCAGTACTTC. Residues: CASSFGGRETQYF.

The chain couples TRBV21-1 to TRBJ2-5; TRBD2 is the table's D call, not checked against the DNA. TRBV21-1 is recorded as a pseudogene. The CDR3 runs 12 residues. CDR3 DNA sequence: TGTGCCAGCAGCTCGCGACTGAAGACCCAGTACTTC. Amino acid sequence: CASSSRLKTQYF.

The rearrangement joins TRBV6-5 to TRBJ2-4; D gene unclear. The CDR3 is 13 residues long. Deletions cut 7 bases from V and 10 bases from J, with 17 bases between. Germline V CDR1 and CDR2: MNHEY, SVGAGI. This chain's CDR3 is CASTLAATGIQYF. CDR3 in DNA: TGTGCCAGCACCCTGGCCGCTACCGGGATTCAGTACTTC.

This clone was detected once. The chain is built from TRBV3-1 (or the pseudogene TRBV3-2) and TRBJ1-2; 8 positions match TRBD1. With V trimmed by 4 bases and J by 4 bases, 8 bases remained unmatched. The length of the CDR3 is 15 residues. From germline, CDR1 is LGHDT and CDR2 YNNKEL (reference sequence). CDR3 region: CASSPRVGQAYGYTF. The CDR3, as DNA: TGTGCCAGCAGCCCCCGAGTGGGACAGGCCTATGGCTACACCTTC.

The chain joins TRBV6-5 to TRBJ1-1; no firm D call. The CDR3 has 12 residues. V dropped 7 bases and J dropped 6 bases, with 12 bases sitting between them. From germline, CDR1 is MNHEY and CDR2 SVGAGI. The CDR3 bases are TGTGCCAGCACCCAACCCAGCGCTGAAGCTTTCTTT. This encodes CASTQPSAEAFF.

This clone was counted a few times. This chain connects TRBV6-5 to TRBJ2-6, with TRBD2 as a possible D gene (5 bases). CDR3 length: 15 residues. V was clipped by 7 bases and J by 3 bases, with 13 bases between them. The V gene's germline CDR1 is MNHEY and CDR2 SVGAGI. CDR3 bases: TGTGCCAGCAATACGGGGTTGGGTGGGGCCAACGTCCTGACTTTC. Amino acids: CASNTGLGGANVLTF.

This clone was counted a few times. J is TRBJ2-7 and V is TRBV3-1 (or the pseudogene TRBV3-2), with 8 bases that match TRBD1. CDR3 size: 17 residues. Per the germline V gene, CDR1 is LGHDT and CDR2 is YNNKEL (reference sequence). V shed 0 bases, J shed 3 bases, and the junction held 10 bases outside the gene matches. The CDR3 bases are TGTGCCAGCAGCCAAGATAAGGGCAGGGGGCTTTACTACGAGCAGTACTTC. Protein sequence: CASSQDKGRGLYYEQYF.

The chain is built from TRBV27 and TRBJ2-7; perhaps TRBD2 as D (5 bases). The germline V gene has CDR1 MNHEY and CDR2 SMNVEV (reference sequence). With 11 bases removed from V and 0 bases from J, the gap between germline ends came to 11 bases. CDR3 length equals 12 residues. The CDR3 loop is CAAGGLSYEQYF. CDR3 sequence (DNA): TGTGCCGCTGGAGGCCTCTCCTACGAGCAGTACTTC.

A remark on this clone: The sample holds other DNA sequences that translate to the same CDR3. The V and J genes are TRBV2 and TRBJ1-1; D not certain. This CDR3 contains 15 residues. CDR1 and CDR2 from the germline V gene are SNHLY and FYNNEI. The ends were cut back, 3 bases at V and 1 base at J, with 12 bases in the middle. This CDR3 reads CASSEDGGGNTEAFF. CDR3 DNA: TGTGCCAGCAGTGAGGATGGCGGAGGGAACACTGAAGCTTTCTTT.

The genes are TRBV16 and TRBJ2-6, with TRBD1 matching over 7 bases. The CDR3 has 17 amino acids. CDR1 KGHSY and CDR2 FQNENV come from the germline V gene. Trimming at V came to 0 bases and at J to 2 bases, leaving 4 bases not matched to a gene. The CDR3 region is CASSQSYRGAGANVLTF. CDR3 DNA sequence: TGTGCCAGCAGCCAATCCTACAGGGGTGCTGGGGCCAACGTCCTGACTTTC.

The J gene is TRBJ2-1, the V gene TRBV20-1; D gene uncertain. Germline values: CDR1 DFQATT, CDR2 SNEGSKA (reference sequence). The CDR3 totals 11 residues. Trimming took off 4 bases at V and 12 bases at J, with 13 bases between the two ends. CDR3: CSATTPVGQFF. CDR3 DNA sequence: TGCAGTGCTACTACTCCGGTTGGGCAGTTCTTC.

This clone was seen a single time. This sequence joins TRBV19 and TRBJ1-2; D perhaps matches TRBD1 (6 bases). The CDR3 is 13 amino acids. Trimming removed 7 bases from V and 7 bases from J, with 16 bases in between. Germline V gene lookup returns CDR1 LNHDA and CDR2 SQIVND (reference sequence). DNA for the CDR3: TGTGCCAGTACCCCAAACAGGGATGGTGGCTACACCTTC. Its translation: CASTPNRDGGYTF. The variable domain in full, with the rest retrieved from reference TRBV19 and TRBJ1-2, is DGGITQSPKYLFRKEGQNVTLSCEQNLNHDAMYWYRQDPGQGLRLIYYSQIVNDFQKGDIAEGYSVSREKKESFPLTVTSAQKNPTAFYLCASTPNRDGGYTFGSGTRLTVV.

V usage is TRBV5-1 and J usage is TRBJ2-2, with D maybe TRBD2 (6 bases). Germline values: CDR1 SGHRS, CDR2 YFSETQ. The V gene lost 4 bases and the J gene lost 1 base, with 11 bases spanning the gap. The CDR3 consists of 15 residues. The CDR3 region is CASSPWGENTGELFF. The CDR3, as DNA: TGCGCCAGCAGCCCTTGGGGGGAGAACACCGGGGAGCTGTTTTTT.

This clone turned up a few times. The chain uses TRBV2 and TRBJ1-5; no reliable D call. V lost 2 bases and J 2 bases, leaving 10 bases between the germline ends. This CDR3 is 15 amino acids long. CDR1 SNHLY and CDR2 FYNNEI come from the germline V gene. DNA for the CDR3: TGTGCCAGCAGTGAATGGGCCGCTGGCAATCAGCCCCAGCATTTT. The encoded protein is CASSEWAAGNQPQHF.

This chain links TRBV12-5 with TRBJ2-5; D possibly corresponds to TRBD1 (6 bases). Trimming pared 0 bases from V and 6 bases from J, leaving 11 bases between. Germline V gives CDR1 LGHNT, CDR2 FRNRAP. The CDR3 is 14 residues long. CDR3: CASGLVPGAKTQYF. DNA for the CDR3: TGTGCTAGTGGTTTGGTACCAGGGGCCAAGACCCAGTACTTC.

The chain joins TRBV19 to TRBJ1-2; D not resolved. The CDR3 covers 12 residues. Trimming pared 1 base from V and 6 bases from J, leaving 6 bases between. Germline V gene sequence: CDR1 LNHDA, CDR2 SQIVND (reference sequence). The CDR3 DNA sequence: TGTGCCAGTAGTATAGGGCAGAATGGCTACACCTTC. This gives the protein CASSIGQNGYTF.

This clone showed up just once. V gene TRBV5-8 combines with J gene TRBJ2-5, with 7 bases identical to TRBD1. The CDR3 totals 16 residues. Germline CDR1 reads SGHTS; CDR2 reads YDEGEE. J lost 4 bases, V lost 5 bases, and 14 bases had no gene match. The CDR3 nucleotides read TGTGCCAGCAGAAGGGGGCGTGGAGAAATGGGAGAGACCCAGTACTTC. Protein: CASRRGRGEMGETQYF.

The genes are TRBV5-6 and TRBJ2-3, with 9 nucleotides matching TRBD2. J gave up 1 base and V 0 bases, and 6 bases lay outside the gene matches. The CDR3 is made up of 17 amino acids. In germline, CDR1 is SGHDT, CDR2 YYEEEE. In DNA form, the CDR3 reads TGTGCCAGCAGCTTGGGGCTAGCGGGATCCGGCACAGATACGCAGTATTTT. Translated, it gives CASSLGLAGSGTDTQYF.

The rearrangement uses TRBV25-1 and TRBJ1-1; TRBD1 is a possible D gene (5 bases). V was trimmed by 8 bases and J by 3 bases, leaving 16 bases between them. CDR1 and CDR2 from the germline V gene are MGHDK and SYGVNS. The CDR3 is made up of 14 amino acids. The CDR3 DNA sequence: TGTGCCAGCTCATCGACAGTCCCCCACACTGAAGCTTTCTTT. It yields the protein CASSSTVPHTEAFF.

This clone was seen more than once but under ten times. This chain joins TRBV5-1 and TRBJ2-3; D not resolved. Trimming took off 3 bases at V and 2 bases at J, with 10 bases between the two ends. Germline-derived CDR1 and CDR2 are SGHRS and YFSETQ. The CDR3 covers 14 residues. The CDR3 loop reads CASSSLGATDTQYF. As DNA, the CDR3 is TGCGCCAGCAGCTCGTTAGGAGCCACAGATACGCAGTATTTT.

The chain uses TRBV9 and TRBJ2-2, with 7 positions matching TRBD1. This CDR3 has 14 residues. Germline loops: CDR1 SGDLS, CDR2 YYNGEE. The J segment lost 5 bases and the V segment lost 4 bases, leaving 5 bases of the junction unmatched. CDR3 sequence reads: CASSWDSRTGELFF. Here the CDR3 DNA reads TGTGCCAGCAGCTGGGACAGTCGGACCGGGGAGCTGTTTTTT.

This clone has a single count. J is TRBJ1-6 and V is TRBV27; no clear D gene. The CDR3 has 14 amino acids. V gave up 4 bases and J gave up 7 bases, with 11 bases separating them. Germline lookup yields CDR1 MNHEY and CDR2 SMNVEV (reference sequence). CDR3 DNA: TGTGCCAGCAGTTCACGCGGAGACAATTCACCCCTCCACTTT. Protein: CASSSRGDNSPLHF.

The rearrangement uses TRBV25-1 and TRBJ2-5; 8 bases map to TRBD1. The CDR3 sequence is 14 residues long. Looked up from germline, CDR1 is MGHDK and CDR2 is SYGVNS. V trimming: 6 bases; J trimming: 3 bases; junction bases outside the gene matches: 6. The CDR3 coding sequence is TGTGCCAGCAGGGGCGCAGGGGGCGAAGAGACCCAGTACTTC. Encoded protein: CASRGAGGEETQYF.

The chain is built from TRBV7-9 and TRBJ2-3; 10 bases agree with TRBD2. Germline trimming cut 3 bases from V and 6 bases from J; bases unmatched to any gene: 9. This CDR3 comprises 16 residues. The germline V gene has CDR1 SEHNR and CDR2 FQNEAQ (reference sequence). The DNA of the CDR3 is TGTGCCAGCAGCTTTTTGACTAGCGGGCGGTCGGATACGCAGTATTTT. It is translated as CASSFLTSGRSDTQYF.

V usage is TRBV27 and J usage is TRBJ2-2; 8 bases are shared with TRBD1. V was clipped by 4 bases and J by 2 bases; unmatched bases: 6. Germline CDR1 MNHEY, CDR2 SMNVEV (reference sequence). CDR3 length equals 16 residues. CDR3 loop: CASSSDRAPNTGELFF. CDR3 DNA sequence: TGTGCCAGCAGTTCGGACAGGGCGCCTAACACCGGGGAGCTGTTTTTT.

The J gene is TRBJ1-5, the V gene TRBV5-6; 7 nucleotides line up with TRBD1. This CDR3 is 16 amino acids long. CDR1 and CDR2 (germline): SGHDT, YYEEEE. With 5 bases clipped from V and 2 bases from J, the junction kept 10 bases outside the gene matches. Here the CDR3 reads CASSQQGSRGNQPQHF. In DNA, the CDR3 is TGTGCCAGCAGTCAACAGGGGAGTAGAGGCAATCAGCCCCAGCATTTT.

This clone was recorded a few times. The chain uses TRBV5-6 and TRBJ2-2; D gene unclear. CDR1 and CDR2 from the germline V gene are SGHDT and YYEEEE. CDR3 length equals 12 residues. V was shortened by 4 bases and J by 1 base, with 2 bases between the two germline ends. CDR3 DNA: TGTGCCAGCAGCCTGAACACCGGGGAGCTGTTTTTT. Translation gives CASSLNTGELFF.